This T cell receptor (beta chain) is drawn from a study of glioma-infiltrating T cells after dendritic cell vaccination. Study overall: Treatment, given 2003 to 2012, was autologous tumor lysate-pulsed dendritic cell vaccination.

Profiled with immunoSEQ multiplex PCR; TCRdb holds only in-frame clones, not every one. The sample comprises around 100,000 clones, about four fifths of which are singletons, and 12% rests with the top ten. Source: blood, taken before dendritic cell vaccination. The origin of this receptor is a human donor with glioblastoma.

The chain's CDR3 is CASSNGGDEQYF. The CDR3 nucleotides read TGTGCCAGCAGCAACGGGGGGGACGAGCAGTACTTC. The rearrangement uses TRBV7-9 and TRBJ2-5, with TRBD2 matching 8 bases. With the DNA end fitting TRBJ2-7 better, the J assignment may be wrong. This CDR3 has 12 amino acids. Germline CDR1 and CDR2: SEHNR and FQNEAQ (reference sequence).